The rows below give T cell receptor beta chains drawn from one sample of a study of blood T cells in healthy people across ages. TCRdb independently ran MiXCR on the 5' RACE reads; one entry per CDR3 protein. Of fewer than 2,000,000 distinct CDR3 sequences listed, 39% are singletons. Sequencing was done on a sample of blood. These receptors originate from a human donor in good health. Both conserved end residues are part of each CDR3. The D gene is left open where the match is weak. Size tells how often a clone was seen (once, few, many) or the class of an expanded clone, and some rows leave it out.

size: many; V: TRBV4-1; J: TRBJ2-5; D: TRBD2; CDR3: CASSQDSLAGDQYF; DNA: TGCGCCAGCAGCCAAGATTCCCTAGCGGGAGACCAGTACTTC
size: few; V: TRBV20-1; J: TRBJ1-5; D: .; CDR3: CSAKSRWQSNQPQHF; DNA: TGCAGTGCTAAAAGCAGGTGGCAGAGCAATCAGCCCCAGCATTTT
size: few; V: TRBV20-1; J: TRBJ1-2; D: .; CDR3: CHPYGQALYGYTF; DNA: TGCCACCCATATGGGCAGGCACTCTATGGCTACACCTTC
size: once; V: TRBV5-1; J: TRBJ2-1; D: TRBD2; CDR3: CASSLASGGSEQFF; DNA: TGCGCCAGCAGCTTGGCTAGCGGGGGGTCTGAGCAGTTCTTC
size: .; V: TRBV12-3/TRBV12-4; J: TRBJ1-2; D: .; CDR3: CASRTTSRRGYTF; DNA: TGTGCCAGCAGAACAACGTCCCGCAGGGGCTACACCTTC
size: few; V: TRBV29-1; J: TRBJ2-1; D: .; CDR3: CSLGIGPKLGQFF; DNA: TGCAGCCTTGGGATTGGACCAAAACTCGGGCAGTTCTTC
size: .; V: TRBV9; J: TRBJ1-4; D: .; CDR3: CASSVGIVEGEKLFF; DNA: TGTGCCAGCAGCGTAGGCATAGTAGAGGGTGAAAAACTGTTTTTT
size: once; V: TRBV29-1; J: TRBJ2-3; D: TRBD2; CDR3: CSVAASGGNTQYF; DNA: TGCAGCGTTGCGGCTAGCGGGGGAAATACGCAGTATTTT
size: .; V: TRBV7-9; J: TRBJ2-7; D: .; CDR3: CASSLASITYEQYF; DNA: TGTGCCAGCAGCTTAGCCAGTATCACCTACGAGCAGTACTTC
size: few; V: TRBV20-1; J: TRBJ2-7; D: TRBD1; CDR3: CSARRTGGTEQYF; DNA: TGCAGTGCTAGAAGGACAGGAGGAACCGAGCAGTACTTC
size: once; V: TRBV5-1; J: TRBJ2-3; D: TRBD2; CDR3: CASSSGGGASTDTQYF; DNA: TGCGCCAGCAGCTCGGGCGGGGGGGCTAGCACAGATACGCAGTATTTT
size: .; V: TRBV6-2/TRBV6-3; J: TRBJ1-5; D: .; CDR3: CASSSVPVPGHPWGQPQHF; DNA: TGTGCCAGCAGTTCCGTTCCAGTCCCGGGACATCCCTGGGGACAGCCCCAGCATTTT
size: .; V: TRBV12-3/TRBV12-4; J: TRBJ2-1; D: TRBD2; CDR3: CASSSTSGGTYEQFF; DNA: TGTGCCAGCAGTTCCACTAGCGGGGGGACTTATGAGCAGTTCTTC
size: .; V: TRBV2; J: TRBJ1-5; D: .; CDR3: CASSWDYDQPQHF; DNA: TGTGCCAGCAGTTGGGACTACGATCAGCCCCAGCATTTT
size: once; V: TRBV29-1; J: TRBJ2-4; D: TRBD1; CDR3: CSVARTGNYNEQYF; DNA: TGCAGCGTTGCGAGGACAGGGAACTACAATGAGCAGTACTTC
size: .; V: TRBV12-5; J: TRBJ1-1; D: .; CDR3: CASGRGVNTEAFF; DNA: TGTGCTAGTGGCAGAGGGGTGAACACTGAAGCTTTCTTT
size: .; V: TRBV5-1; J: TRBJ1-1; D: .; CDR3: CASSFEGVNTEAFF; DNA: TGCGCCAGCAGCTTTGAGGGGGTGAACACTGAAGCTTTCTTT
size: .; V: TRBV5-1; J: TRBJ1-2; D: TRBD1; CDR3: CASKERQGIDYGYTF; DNA: TGCGCCAGTAAGGAGAGACAGGGGATAGACTATGGCTACACCTTC
size: few; V: TRBV6-6; J: TRBJ1-4; D: TRBD1; CDR3: CASSSLSQGGVEKLFF; DNA: TGTGCCAGCAGTTCGCTATCACAGGGGGGAGTAGAAAAACTGTTTTTT
size: few; V: TRBV4-1; J: TRBJ1-2; D: .; CDR3: CASSQNSMTFLYGYTF; DNA: TGCGCCAGCAGCCAAAATTCGATGACATTTCTTTATGGCTACACCTTC
size: few; V: TRBV29-1; J: TRBJ2-5; D: .; CDR3: CSVEEGTPLGETQYF; DNA: TGCAGCGTTGAAGAAGGGACACCTCTGGGGGAGACCCAGTACTTC
size: .; V: TRBV6-5; J: TRBJ2-3; D: .; CDR3: CASSYGGRDTDTQYF; DNA: TGTGCCAGCAGTTACGGTGGACGGGACACAGATACGCAGTATTTT
size: .; V: TRBV29-1; J: TRBJ2-7; D: .; CDR3: CSSGESSYEQYF; DNA: TGCAGCTCAGGGGAGTCCAGCTACGAGCAGTACTTC
size: .; V: TRBV7-9; J: TRBJ1-6; D: .; CDR3: CASSLGTAGAPLHF; DNA: TGTGCCAGCAGCTTAGGGACGGCCGGAGCCCCCCTCCACTTT
size: .; V: TRBV6-5; J: TRBJ1-2; D: .; CDR3: CASSYSHLEAYDYTF; DNA: TGTGCCAGCAGCTACTCTCACCTCGAAGCGTATGACTACACCTTC
size: .; V: TRBV4-1; J: TRBJ2-6; D: .; CDR3: CASSPRTEGSGANVLTF; DNA: TGCGCCAGCAGCCCCCGAACCGAGGGATCAGGGGCCAACGTCCTGACTTTC
size: .; V: TRBV9; J: TRBJ2-1; D: .; CDR3: CASSVALRDSYNEQFF; DNA: TGTGCCAGCAGCGTAGCACTGAGAGACTCCTACAATGAGCAGTTCTTC
size: .; V: TRBV29-1; J: TRBJ2-5; D: TRBD1; CDR3: CSVRTRGLQETQYF; DNA: TGCAGCGTTCGAACCAGGGGGCTCCAAGAGACCCAGTACTTC
size: few; V: TRBV28; J: TRBJ2-6; D: .; CDR3: CATRPPARANVLTF; DNA: TGTGCCACCCGTCCTCCCGCTAGGGCCAACGTCCTGACTTTC
size: .; V: TRBV28; J: TRBJ2-7; D: TRBD1; CDR3: CASRTAGGGYEQYF; DNA: TGTGCCAGCAGGACCGCAGGGGGTGGGTACGAGCAGTACTTC
size: few; V: TRBV12-3/TRBV12-4; J: TRBJ2-3; D: .; CDR3: CASSLRRASDTQYF; DNA: TGTGCCAGCAGTTTAAGGAGGGCTTCAGATACGCAGTATTTT
size: few; V: TRBV6-2/TRBV6-3; J: TRBJ2-6; D: .; CDR3: CASKGGANVLTF; DNA: TGTGCCAGCAAAGGTGGGGCCAACGTCCTGACTTTC
size: .; V: TRBV6-2/TRBV6-3; J: TRBJ2-5; D: .; CDR3: CASKGWGWDERYF; DNA: TGTGCCAGCAAAGGTTGGGGTTGGGACGAGCGGTACTTC
size: .; V: TRBV7-2; J: TRBJ2-7; D: .; CDR3: CASSPDTNSYNEQYF; DNA: TGTGCCAGCAGCCCGGACACAAACTCCTACAATGAGCAGTACTTC
size: .; V: TRBV6-6; J: TRBJ1-2; D: .; CDR3: CASRPREGGLYSYTF; DNA: TGTGCCAGCAGGCCCAGGGAAGGCGGCCTCTATAGCTACACCTTC
size: .; V: TRBV4-2; J: TRBJ2-5; D: .; CDR3: CASSQVKGETQYF; DNA: TGTGCCAGCAGCCAAGTTAAAGGAGAGACCCAGTACTTC
size: few; V: TRBV7-3; J: TRBJ2-7; D: .; CDR3: CASSLNTVGGYEQYF; DNA: TGTGCCAGCAGCTTAAACACAGTGGGGGGATACGAGCAGTACTTC
size: few; V: TRBV9; J: TRBJ2-5; D: .; CDR3: CASSVAPGWKETQYF; DNA: TGTGCCAGCAGCGTAGCCCCAGGATGGAAAGAGACCCAGTACTTC
size: .; V: TRBV7-2; J: TRBJ2-5; D: .; CDR3: CASSFQGPNQETQYF; DNA: TGTGCCAGCAGCTTCCAGGGTCCGAATCAAGAGACCCAGTACTTC
size: few; V: TRBV9; J: TRBJ2-7; D: TRBD1; CDR3: CASSVRDRGPYEQYF; DNA: TGTGCCAGCAGCGTTCGGGACAGGGGCCCCTACGAGCAGTACTTC
size: .; V: TRBV11-2; J: TRBJ2-7; D: .; CDR3: CATKRGYEQYF; DNA: TGTGCCACAAAACGTGGCTACGAGCAGTACTTC
size: .; V: TRBV18; J: TRBJ2-3; D: TRBD1; CDR3: CASSPGTGAFSTDTQYF; DNA: TGTGCCAGCTCTCCCGGGACAGGGGCCTTTAGCACAGATACGCAGTATTTT
size: few; V: TRBV4-1; J: TRBJ2-6; D: .; CDR3: CASSQGPQQGKGANVLTF; DNA: TGCGCCAGCAGCCAAGGTCCACAACAGGGCAAAGGGGCCAACGTCCTGACTTTC
size: .; V: TRBV20-1; J: TRBJ2-4; D: .; CDR3: CSAREGDLRVQYF; DNA: TGCAGTGCTAGAGAGGGGGACCTCAGGGTTCAGTACTTC
size: .; V: TRBV7-2; J: TRBJ2-3; D: .; CDR3: CASSSKGTQYF; DNA: TGTGCCAGCAGCTCCAAGGGTACGCAGTATTTT
size: few; V: TRBV20-1; J: TRBJ2-3; D: .; CDR3: CSGRDQRRFTDTQYF; DNA: TGCAGTGGCCGGGACCAGCGCCGTTTCACAGATACGCAGTATTTT